This T cell receptor (beta chain) was recorded in a study of CD8+CD57+ T cells in acquired aplastic anemia. Overall study context: Average DNA yield from sorted CD4+ and CD8+ cells was about 3 ug.

V lost 3 bases to trimming and J lost 5 bases, with 8 bases between them. This CDR3 comprises 13 residues. Germline V gene lookup returns CDR1 MGHRA and CDR2 YSYEKL. The table lists this clonotype with many counts. All sequencing subjects had displayed CD8+CD57+ cell expansion on flow cytometry. Each patient carried a diagnosis of severe acquired aplastic anemia. When blood sampling took place, the patients had received no therapy. The template used for profiling TCR beta VDJ and CDR3 was genomic DNA. One entry per CDR3 protein results from TCRdb running MiXCR on the reads. The table has some 140,000 distinct CDR3 sequences, about 52% seen once.

The genes are TRBV4-1 and TRBJ2-1; possible D gene TRBD1, 6 bases. The clonotype originates from a human donor with aplastic anemia. Sequenced: sorted CD4+, CD8+, or CD8+CD57+ T cells (not recorded which) from PBMCs. The CDR3 sequence: CASSQRGNNEQFF. In DNA, the CDR3 is TGCGCCAGCAGCCAGAGGGGGAACAATGAGCAGTTCTTC.